This T cell receptor (beta chain) was documented in a study of blood T cell repertoires in COVID-19. Study at large: Nucleic acid was either cDNA or gDNA, and it came from T cells, B-cell-depleted T cells, or PBMCs.

In the authors' methods: Estimation of nucleated cell counts was performed using reference gene primer amplification. Clones were sequenced by immunoSEQ multiplex PCR, and TCRdb holds only the in-frame ones, with some missing. V and J calls and clone size come straight from that table; D and trimming were deduced from the DNA. The data show 200,000 to 250,000 clones, with about four fifths seen just once and 7.5% held by the top ten. The source is an elderly woman with COVID-19, enrolled during active disease. What was sequenced was peripheral blood.

The CDR3 loop reads CASSTPGQTKVSYEQYF. The CDR3, as DNA: TGTGCCAGCAGTACACCGGGACAGACTAAGGTCTCCTACGAGCAGTACTTC. V gene TRBV28 combines with J gene TRBJ2-7; 7 positions agree with TRBD1. V lost 5 bases to trimming and J lost 0 bases; unmatched junction nucleotides: 13. The germline gives CDR1 MDHEN, CDR2 SYDVKM. The length of the CDR3 is 17 residues.